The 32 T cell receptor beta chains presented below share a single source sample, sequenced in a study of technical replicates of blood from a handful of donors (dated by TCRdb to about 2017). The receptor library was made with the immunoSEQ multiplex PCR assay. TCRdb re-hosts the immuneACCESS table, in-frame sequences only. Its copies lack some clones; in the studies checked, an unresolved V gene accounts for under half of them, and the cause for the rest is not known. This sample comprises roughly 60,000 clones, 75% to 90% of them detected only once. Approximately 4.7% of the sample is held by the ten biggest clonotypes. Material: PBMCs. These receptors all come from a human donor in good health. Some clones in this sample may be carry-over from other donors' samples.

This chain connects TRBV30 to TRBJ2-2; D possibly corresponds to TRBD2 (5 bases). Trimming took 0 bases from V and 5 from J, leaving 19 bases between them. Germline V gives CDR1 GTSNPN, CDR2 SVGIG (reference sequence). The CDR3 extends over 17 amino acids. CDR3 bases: TGTGCCTGGAGTGTACCGGCCAGGAGGAGTTTGACCGGGGAGCTGTTTTTT. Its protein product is CAWSVPARRSLTGELFF.

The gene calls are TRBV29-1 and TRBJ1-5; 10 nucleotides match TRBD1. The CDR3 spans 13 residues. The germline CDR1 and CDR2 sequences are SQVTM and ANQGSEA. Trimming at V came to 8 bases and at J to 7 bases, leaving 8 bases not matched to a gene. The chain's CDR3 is CSFGTGEGQPQHF. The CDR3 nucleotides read TGCAGCTTTGGGACAGGGGAAGGGCAGCCCCAGCATTTT.

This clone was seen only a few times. The CDR3 DNA sequence: TGCGCCAGCAGCCAAGAATGGGTTAGGGGTAGCCAAGAGACCCAGTACTTC. Translated, it gives CASSQEWVRGSQETQYF. The chain joins TRBV4-3 to TRBJ2-5; tentatively, D is TRBD1 (5 bases). The CDR3 is 17 amino acids. Germline CDR1 is LGHNA and CDR2 is YSLEER. With 0 bases removed from V and 1 base from J, the gap between germline ends came to 15 bases.

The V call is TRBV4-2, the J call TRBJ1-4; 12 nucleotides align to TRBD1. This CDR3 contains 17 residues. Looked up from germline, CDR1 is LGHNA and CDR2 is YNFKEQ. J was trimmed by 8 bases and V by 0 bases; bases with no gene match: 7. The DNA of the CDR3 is TGTGCCAGCAGCCAAGAGGGGGGACAGGGGGCCGCCGAAAAACTGTTTTTT. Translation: CASSQEGGQGAAEKLFF.

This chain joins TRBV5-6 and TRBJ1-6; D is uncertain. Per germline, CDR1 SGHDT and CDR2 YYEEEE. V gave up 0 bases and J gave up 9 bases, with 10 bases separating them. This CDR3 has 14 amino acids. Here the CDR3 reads CASSLDGLVSPLHF. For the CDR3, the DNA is TGTGCCAGCAGCTTGGACGGACTGGTTTCACCCCTCCACTTT.

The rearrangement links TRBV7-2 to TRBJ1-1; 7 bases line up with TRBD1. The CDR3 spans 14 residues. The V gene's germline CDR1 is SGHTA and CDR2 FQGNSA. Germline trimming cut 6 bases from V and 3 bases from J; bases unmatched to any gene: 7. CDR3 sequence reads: CASRYRGSDTEAFF. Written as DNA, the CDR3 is TGTGCCAGCAGGTACAGGGGATCGGACACTGAAGCTTTCTTT.

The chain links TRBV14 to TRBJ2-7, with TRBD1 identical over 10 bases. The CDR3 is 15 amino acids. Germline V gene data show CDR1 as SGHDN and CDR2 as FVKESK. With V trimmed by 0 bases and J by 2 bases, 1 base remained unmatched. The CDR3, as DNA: TGTGCCAGCAGCCAAGAAGGACAGGGGGCCTACGAGCAGTACTTC. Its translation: CASSQEGQGAYEQYF.

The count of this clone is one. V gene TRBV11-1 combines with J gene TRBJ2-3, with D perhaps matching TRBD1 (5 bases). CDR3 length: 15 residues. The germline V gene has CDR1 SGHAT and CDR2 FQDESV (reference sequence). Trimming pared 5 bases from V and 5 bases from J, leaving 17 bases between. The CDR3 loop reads CASSLQGNLEDTQYF. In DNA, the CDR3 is TGTGCCAGCAGCCTCCAGGGAAACCTAGAAGATACGCAGTATTTT.

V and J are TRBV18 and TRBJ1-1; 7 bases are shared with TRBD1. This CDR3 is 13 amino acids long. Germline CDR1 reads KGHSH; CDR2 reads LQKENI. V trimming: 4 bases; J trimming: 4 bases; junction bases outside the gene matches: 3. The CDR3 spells CASSRTGATEAFF. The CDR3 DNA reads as TGTGCCAGCTCACGAACAGGGGCCACTGAAGCTTTCTTT.

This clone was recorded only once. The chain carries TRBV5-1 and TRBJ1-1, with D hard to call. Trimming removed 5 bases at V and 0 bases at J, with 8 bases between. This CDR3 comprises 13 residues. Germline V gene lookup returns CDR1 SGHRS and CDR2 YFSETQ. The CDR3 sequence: CASRAELNTEAFF. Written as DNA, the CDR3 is TGCGCCAGCAGGGCTGAATTGAACACTGAAGCTTTCTTT.

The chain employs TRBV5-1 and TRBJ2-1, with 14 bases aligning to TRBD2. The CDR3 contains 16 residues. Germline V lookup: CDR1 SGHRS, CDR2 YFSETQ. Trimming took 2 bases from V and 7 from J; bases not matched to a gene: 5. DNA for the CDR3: TGCGCCAGCAGCTTCGGACTAGCGGGGGGACTAAATGAGCAGTTCTTC. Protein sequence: CASSFGLAGGLNEQFF.

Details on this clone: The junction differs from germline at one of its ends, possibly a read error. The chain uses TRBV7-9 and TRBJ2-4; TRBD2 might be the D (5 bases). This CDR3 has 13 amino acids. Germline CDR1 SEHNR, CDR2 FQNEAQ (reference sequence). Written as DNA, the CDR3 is TGTGCCAGCAGCCCCCGGGTTTGGGAGCCGCTCCACTTC. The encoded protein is CASSPRVWEPLHF.

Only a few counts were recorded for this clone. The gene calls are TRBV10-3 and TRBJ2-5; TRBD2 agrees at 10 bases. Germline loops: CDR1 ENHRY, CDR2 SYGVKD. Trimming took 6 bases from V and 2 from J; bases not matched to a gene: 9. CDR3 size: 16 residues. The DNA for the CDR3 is TGTGCCATCAGCGGATCCGGACTAGCGGCTCAAGAGACCCAGTACTTC. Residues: CAISGSGLAAQETQYF.

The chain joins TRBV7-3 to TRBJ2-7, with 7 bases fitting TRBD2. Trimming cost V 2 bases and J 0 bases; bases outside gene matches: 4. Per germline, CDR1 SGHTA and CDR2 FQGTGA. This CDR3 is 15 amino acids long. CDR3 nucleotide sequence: TGTGCCAGCAGCTTATTGGGCGGGAGCTCCTACGAGCAGTACTTC. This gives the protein CASSLLGGSSYEQYF.

The CDR3 region is CASSDRRGWYEQYF. The CDR3 DNA reads TGTGCCAGCAGCGACCGGAGGGGATGGTACGAGCAGTACTTC. The chain combines TRBV6-5 with TRBJ2-7; D is perhaps TRBD2 (6 bases). V was cut by 6 bases and J by 4 bases, with 16 bases left in between. The germline V gene has CDR1 MNHEY and CDR2 SVGAGI. The CDR3 extends over 14 amino acids.

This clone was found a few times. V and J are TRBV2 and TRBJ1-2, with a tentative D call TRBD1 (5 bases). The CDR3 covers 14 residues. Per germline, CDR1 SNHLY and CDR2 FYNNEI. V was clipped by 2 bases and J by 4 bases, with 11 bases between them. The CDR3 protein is CASSESRAPYGYTF. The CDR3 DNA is TGTGCCAGCAGTGAATCCAGGGCCCCCTATGGCTACACCTTC.

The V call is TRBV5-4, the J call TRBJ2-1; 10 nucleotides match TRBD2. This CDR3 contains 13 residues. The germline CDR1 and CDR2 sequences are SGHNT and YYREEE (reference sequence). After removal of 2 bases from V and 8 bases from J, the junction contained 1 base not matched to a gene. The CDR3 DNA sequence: TGTGCCAGCAGCTTAGGACTAGCGGATGAGCAGTTCTTC. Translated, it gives CASSLGLADEQFF. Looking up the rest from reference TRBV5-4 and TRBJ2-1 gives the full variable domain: ETGVTQSPTHLIKTRGQQVTLRCSSQSGHNTVSWYQQALGQGPQFIFQYYREEENGRGNFPPRFSGLQFPNYSSELNVNALELDDSALYLCASSLGLADEQFFGPGTRLTVL.

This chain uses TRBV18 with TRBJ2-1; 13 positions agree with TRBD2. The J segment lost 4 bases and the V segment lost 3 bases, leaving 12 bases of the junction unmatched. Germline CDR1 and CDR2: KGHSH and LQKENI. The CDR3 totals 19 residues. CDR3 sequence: CASSPLPMTSGRSYNEQFF. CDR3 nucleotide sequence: TGTGCCAGCTCACCTCTACCGATGACTAGCGGGAGGTCTTACAATGAGCAGTTCTTC.

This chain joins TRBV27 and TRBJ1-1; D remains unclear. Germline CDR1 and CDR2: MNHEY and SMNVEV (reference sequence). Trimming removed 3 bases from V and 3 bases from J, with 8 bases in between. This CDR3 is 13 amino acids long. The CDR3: CASSFNSYTEAFF. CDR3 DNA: TGTGCCAGCAGTTTCAACAGCTACACTGAAGCTTTCTTT.

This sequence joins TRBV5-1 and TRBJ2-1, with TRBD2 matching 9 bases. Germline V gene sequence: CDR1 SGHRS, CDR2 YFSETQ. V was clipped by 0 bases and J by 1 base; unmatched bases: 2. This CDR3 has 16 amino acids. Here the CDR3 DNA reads TGCGCCAGCAGCTTGGGGGGACTAGCTTCCTACAATGAGCAGTTCTTC. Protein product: CASSLGGLASYNEQFF.

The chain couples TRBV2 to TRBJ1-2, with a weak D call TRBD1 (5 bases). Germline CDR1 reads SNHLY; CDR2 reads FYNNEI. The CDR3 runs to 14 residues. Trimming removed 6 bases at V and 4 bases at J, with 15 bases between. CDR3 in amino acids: CASREGPTLYGYTF. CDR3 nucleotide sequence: TGTGCCAGCAGGGAGGGGCCGACCCTCTATGGCTACACCTTC.

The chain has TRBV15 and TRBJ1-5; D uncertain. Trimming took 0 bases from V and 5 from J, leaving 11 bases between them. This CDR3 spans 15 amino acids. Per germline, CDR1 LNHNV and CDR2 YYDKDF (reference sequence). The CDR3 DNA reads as TGTGCCACCAGCAGAGATGGGAGCAGCGATCAGCCCCAGCATTTT. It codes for CATSRDGSSDQPQHF. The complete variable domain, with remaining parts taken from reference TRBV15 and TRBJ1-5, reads DAMVIQNPRYQVTQFGKPVTLSCSQTLNHNVMYWYQQKSSQAPKLLFHYYDKDFNNEADTPDNFQSRRPNTSFCFLDIRSPGLGDTAMYLCATSRDGSSDQPQHFGDGTRLSIL.

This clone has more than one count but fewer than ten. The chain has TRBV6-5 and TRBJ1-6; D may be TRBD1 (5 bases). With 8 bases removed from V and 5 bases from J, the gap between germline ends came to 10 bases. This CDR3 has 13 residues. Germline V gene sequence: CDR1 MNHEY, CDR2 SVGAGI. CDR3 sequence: CASGADHNSPLHF. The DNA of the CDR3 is TGTGCCAGCGGGGCGGATCATAATTCACCCCTCCACTTT.

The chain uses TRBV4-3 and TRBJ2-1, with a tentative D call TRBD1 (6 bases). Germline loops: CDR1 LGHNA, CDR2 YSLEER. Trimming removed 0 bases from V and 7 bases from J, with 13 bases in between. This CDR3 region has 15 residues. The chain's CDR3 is CASSQDPRTGNEQFF. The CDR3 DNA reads TGCGCCAGCAGCCAAGATCCAAGAACAGGGAATGAGCAGTTCTTC.

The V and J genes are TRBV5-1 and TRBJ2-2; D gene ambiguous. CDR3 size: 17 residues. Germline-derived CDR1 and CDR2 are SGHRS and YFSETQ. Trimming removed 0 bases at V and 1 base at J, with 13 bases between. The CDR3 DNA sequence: TGCGCCAGCAGCTTGGACAACGACAAATTGAACACCGGGGAGCTGTTTTTT. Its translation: CASSLDNDKLNTGELFF. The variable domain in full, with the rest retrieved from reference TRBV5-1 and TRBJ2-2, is KAGVTQTPRYLIKTRGQQVTLSCSPISGHRSVSWYQQTPGQGLQFLFEYFSETQRNKGNFPGRFSGRQFSNSRSEMNVSTLELGDSALYLCASSLDNDKLNTGELFFGEGSRLTVL.

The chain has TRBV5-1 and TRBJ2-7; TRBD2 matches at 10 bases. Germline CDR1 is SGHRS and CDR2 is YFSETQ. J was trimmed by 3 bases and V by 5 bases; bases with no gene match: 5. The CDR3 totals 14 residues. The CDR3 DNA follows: TGCGCCAGCAGACCTAGCGGGGGAAACTACGAGCAGTACTTC. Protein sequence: CASRPSGGNYEQYF.

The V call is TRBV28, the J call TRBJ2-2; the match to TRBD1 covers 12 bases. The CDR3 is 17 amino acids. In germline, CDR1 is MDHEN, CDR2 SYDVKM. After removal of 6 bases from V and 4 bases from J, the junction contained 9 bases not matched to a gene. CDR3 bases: TGTGCCAGCAGCCTTCGGGACAGGGGGCTCGGCACCGGGGAGCTGTTTTTT. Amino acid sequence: CASSLRDRGLGTGELFF. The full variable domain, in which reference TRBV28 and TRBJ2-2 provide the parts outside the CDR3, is DVKVTQSSRYLVKRTGEKVFLECVQDMDHENMFWYRQDPGLGLRLIYFSYDVKMKEKGDIPEGYSVSREKKERFSLILESASTNQTSMYLCASSLRDRGLGTGELFFGEGSRLTVL.

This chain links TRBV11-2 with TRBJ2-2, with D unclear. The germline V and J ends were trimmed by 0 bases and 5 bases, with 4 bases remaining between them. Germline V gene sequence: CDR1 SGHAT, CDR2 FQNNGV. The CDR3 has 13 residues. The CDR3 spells CASSLDRTGELFF. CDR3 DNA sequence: TGTGCCAGCAGCTTAGACCGGACCGGGGAGCTGTTTTTT.

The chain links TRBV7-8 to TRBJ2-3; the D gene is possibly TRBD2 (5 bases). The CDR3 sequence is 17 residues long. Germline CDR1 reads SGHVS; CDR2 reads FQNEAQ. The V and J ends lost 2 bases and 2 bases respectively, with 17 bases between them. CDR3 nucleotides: TGTGCCAGCAGCTTATGGGTCCGGGCTAGCATCACAGATACGCAGTATTTT. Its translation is CASSLWVRASITDTQYF. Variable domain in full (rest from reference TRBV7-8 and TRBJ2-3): GAGVSQSPRYKVAKRGQDVALRCDPISGHVSLFWYQQALGQGPEFLTYFQNEAQLDKSGLPSDRFFAERPEGSVSTLKIQRTQQEDSAVYLCASSLWVRASITDTQYFGPGTRLTVL.

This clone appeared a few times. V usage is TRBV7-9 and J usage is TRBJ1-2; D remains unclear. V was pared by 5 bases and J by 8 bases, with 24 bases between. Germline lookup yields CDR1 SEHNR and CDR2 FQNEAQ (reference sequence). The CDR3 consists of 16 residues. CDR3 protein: CASSDIWAGSDKGYTF. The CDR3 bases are TGTGCCAGCAGCGACATCTGGGCTGGGAGCGATAAGGGCTACACCTTC.

This CDR3 reads CASSFGAGGDGYTF. The CDR3 DNA reads TGCGCCAGCAGCTTCGGGGCAGGGGGCGATGGCTACACCTTC. The V gene is TRBV5-1, the J gene TRBJ1-2, with 8 bases lining up with TRBD1. Unmatched junction bases numbered 6, after V lost 2 bases and J lost 6 bases. The CDR3 spans 14 residues. Germline CDR1 and CDR2: SGHRS and YFSETQ.

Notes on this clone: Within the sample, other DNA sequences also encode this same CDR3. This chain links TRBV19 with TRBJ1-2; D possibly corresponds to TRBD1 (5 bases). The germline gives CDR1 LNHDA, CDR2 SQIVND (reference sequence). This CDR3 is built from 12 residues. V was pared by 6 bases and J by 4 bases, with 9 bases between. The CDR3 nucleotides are TGTGCCAGTAGCAAGCAGGGCTATGGCTACACCTTC. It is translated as CASSKQGYGYTF.